This TCR beta chain was found in a study of blood T cell repertoires in COVID-19. Study at large: Acute and convalescent COVID-19 samples came from the United States, Italy and Spain.

Original processing methods: Scientists estimated how many nucleated cells there were by amplifying reference gene primers. The method was immunoSEQ multiplex PCR; TCRdb's version includes in-frame clones alone and lacks a portion of them. From that table come the V and J calls and clone size; the DNA was used to work out D and trimming. In the table there are about 57,000 clones, approximately 78% of which are singletons. Per the germline V gene, CDR1 is SEHNR and CDR2 is FQNEAQ (reference sequence). Trimming at V came to 3 bases and at J to 5 bases, leaving 2 bases not matched to a gene. The CDR3 length is 14 residues. The study recruited people aged 18 to 89 years across more than 20 US areas. The study assigned cohorts using participant-reported clinical history.

The rearrangement uses TRBV7-9 and TRBJ2-1, with 9 bases identical to TRBD1. Material: PBMCs or T cells enriched from blood (not recorded which). This receptor was obtained from a woman between 40 and 55 years old with acute COVID-19. The CDR3 DNA sequence: TGTGCCAGCAGCTTCCGGGACAGGGACAATGAGCAGTTCTTC. Its translation is CASSFRDRDNEQFF.